What follows is one T cell receptor (beta chain) and its context. The entry originates in a study of blood T cell repertoires in COVID-19. Study information: Samples taken during acute and convalescent COVID-19 were collected in the United States, Italy and Spain.

Clinical history as reported by participants underpinned cohort assignment. This CDR3 is 17 amino acids long. CDR1 is SGHKS, CDR2 YYEKEE, per germline (reference sequence). V shed 0 bases and J shed 2 bases, with 18 bases lying between them. Assay: immunoSEQ multiplex PCR; the TCRdb copy retains only in-frame clones and omits some. The sample yields roughly 330,000 clones, over 75% seen once. This clonotype was obtained from a woman in her 30s who had recovered from COVID-19. V and J are TRBV5-5 and TRBJ2-7; possibly TRBD2 for D (7 bases). Sample: PBMCs or T cells enriched from blood (not recorded which). CDR3: CASSLEGGPAGTYEQYF. As DNA, the CDR3 is TGTGCCAGCAGCTTGGAGGGGGGCCCAGCGGGGACCTACGAGCAGTACTTC. Using reference TRBV5-5 and TRBJ2-7 for the parts outside the CDR3, the full variable domain is DAGVTQSPTHLIKTRGQQVTLRCSPISGHKSVSWYQQVLGQGPQFIFQYYEKEERGRGNFPDRFSARQFPNYSSELNVNALLLGDSALYLCASSLEGGPAGTYEQYFGPGTRLTVT.